Listed below are T cell receptor beta chains from one sample, sequenced in a study of regulatory T cells in long-lasting Graves disease. TCRdb reprocessed the multiplex PCR reads via MiXCR and lists one record per CDR3 protein. The top ten hold 10% to 15% of the sample, which has fewer than 500,000 distinct CDR3 sequences, around 15% seen once. These records were also assigned to another study, of T cells in Graves' hyperthyroidism and ophthalmopathy.

The sequencing here drew on peripheral blood mononuclear cells (PBMCs), taken at new diagnosis, from a patient treated with antithyroid drugs. These receptors were obtained from a man aged 35-49 years with Graves disease. Both conserved end residues are part of each CDR3. A D gene is named only where the DNA matches it firmly. Clone sizes are given selectively: once, few, many, or a class where the clone is expanded.

d_call	v_call	j_call	clone_size	cdr3_aa	cdr3_nt
-	TRBV28	TRBJ2-1	-	CASSLSLTSNSYNEQFF	TGTGCCAGCAGTTTATCCCTAACTAGCAACTCCTACAATGAGCAGTTCTTC
TRBD2	TRBV6-9	TRBJ2-1	few	CASSYYRRGRRTYNEQFF	TGTGCCAGCAGTTACTACAGGCGCGGGAGGCGGACCTACAATGAGCAGTTCTTC
TRBD2	TRBV7-9	TRBJ2-2	few	CAGGRAGGPANTGELFF	TGTGCCGGGGGGCGAGCGGGAGGCCCGGCGAACACCGGGGAGCTGTTTTTT
-	TRBV6-1	TRBJ2-2	-	CASKSRPNTGELFF	TGTGCCAGCAAAAGCAGACCGAACACCGGGGAGCTGTTTTTT
-	TRBV20-1	TRBJ2-7	-	CSAESGGRTYEQYF	TGCAGTGCAGAATCCGGGGGCAGGACCTACGAGCAGTACTTC
TRBD2	TRBV19	TRBJ2-3	-	CATIPSTGASGATDTQYF	TGTGCCACAATTCCATCTACAGGGGCTAGCGGGGCCACAGATACGCAGTATTTT
TRBD1	TRBV6-1	TRBJ1-2	-	CASNTGGANYGYTF	TGTGCCAGCAACACAGGGGGCGCGAACTATGGCTACACCTTC
TRBD1	TRBV29-1	TRBJ2-6	many	CSSDTGQGAGGANVLTF	TGCAGCTCAGACACGGGACAGGGGGCCGGTGGGGCCAACGTCCTGACTTTC
-	TRBV5-1	TRBJ2-4	-	CASSLDGQGSGNIQYF	TGCGCCAGCAGCTTGGACGGCCAGGGATCGGGAAACATTCAGTACTTC
TRBD2	TRBV28	TRBJ2-2	-	CASRELAGYTGELFF	TGTGCCAGCAGGGAACTAGCGGGATACACCGGGGAGCTGTTTTTT
TRBD1	TRBV5-5	TRBJ2-2	-	CASRKGQGLNTGELSF	TGTGCCAGCAGAAAAGGACAGGGGCTAAACACCGGGGAGCTGTCTTTT
TRBD2	TRBV2	TRBJ2-7	many	CASMMGSGSRYEQYF	TGTGCCAGCATGATGGGTAGCGGGAGTCGTTACGAGCAGTACTTC
TRBD2	TRBV13	TRBJ2-1	many	CASSPLGAGVFEQFF	TGTGCCAGCAGCCCACTAGGAGCGGGAGTATTTGAGCAGTTCTTC
-	TRBV19	TRBJ2-1	-	CASSIQRRNEQFF	TGTGCCAGTAGTATCCAAAGGCGAAATGAGCAGTTCTTC
TRBD2	TRBV12-3/TRBV12-4	TRBJ2-2	-	CASSFGTIPGELFF	TGTGCCAGCAGTTTCGGGACTATTCCCGGGGAGCTGTTTTTT
-	TRBV30	TRBJ2-7	many	CAWSGTDRSNNF	TGTGCCTGGAGTGGAACCGACAGGAGTAACAACTTC
TRBD2	TRBV10-3	TRBJ2-1	few	CAISGTSGTYNEQFF	TGTGCCATCAGCGGGACTAGCGGGACTTACAATGAGCAGTTCTTC
TRBD1	TRBV12-3/TRBV12-4	TRBJ2-6	few	CASSPGTGFGDSGANVLTF	TGTGCCAGCAGTCCCGGGACAGGGTTCGGGGACTCTGGGGCCAACGTCCTGACTTTC
TRBD1	TRBV7-3	TRBJ2-1	many	CASSASRDSGREQFF	TGTGCCAGCAGCGCGTCCCGGGACAGTGGACGGGAGCAGTTCTTC
TRBD1	TRBV11-3	TRBJ2-7	many	CASSLVQGDEQYF	TGTGCCAGCAGCTTAGTCCAGGGGGACGAGCAGTACTTC
TRBD2	TRBV19	TRBJ2-1	-	CASSHLLAGVNEQFF	TGTGCCAGTAGTCACCTCCTGGCGGGAGTTAATGAGCAGTTCTTC
TRBD2	TRBV7-9	TRBJ2-2	-	CASRETSGGQTGELFF	TGTGCCAGCAGGGAGACTAGCGGGGGCCAGACCGGGGAGCTGTTTTTT
-	TRBV14	TRBJ1-3	-	CASSQDRGPKGTARNTIYF	TGTGCCAGCAGCCAAGATCGAGGGCCGAAAGGGACGGCTCGAAACACCATATATTTT
TRBD2	TRBV28	TRBJ2-4	many	CASSLTGGNIQYF	TGTGCCAGCAGTTTGACGGGGGGAAACATTCAGTACTTC
TRBD1	TRBV19	TRBJ1-5	-	CATTGTGDGSNQPQHF	TGTGCCACTACCGGGACAGGGGACGGGAGCAATCAGCCCCAGCATTTT
TRBD1	TRBV28	TRBJ2-7	many	CASSFGGQSYEQYF	TGTGCCAGCAGTTTTGGGGGACAGTCCTACGAGCAGTACTTC
TRBD2	TRBV28	TRBJ2-1	many	CASSLAGGNNEQFF	TGTGCCAGCAGTCTAGCGGGAGGAAACAATGAGCAGTTCTTC
-	TRBV7-9	TRBJ2-3	few	CASSKRRGPADTQYF	TGTGCCAGCAGCAAACGTCGTGGCCCGGCAGATACGCAGTATTTT
-	TRBV12-3/TRBV12-4	TRBJ2-1	few	CASTLDREQFF	TGTGCCAGCACCCTCGATCGTGAGCAGTTCTTC
-	TRBV19	TRBJ2-1	-	CVSRQLNEQFF	TGTGTCAGCCGACAGCTCAATGAGCAGTTCTTC
-	TRBV4-1	TRBJ2-7	few	CAGGPPGAREQYF	TGCGCCGGCGGCCCTCCGGGGGCGCGAGAGCAGTACTTC
-	TRBV24-1	TRBJ1-5	-	CATSDTAAGGGNQPQHF	TGTGCCACCAGTGATACCGCTGCCGGGGGCGGCAATCAGCCCCAGCATTTT
-	TRBV11-2	TRBJ2-5	many	CASSSRSETQYF	TGTGCCAGCAGCTCGAGGTCCGAGACCCAGTACTTC
TRBD2	TRBV28	TRBJ2-7	many	CATAGGFSYEQYF	TGTGCCACCGCGGGGGGCTTCTCCTACGAGCAGTACTTC
-	TRBV12-3/TRBV12-4	TRBJ1-5	many	CASSFAPATPLQLPQHF	TGTGCCAGCAGTTTCGCCCCCGCCACCCCTCTACAGCTGCCCCAGCATTTT
-	TRBV9	TRBJ2-3	-	CASSPLLVDTQYF	TGTGCCAGCAGCCCCCTCCTTGTGGATACGCAGTATTTT
-	TRBV20-1	TRBJ2-7	many	CSARQEPLGTGEQYF	TGCAGTGCTAGACAGGAGCCTCTCGGTACGGGAGAGCAGTACTTC
-	TRBV7-9	TRBJ2-3	many	CASSLSVRTDTQYF	TGTGCCAGCAGCTTAAGTGTCCGCACAGATACGCAGTATTTT
TRBD2	TRBV28	TRBJ2-3	many	CASSSPASGRPDTQYF	TGTGCCAGCAGTTCCCCTGCTAGCGGGAGACCAGATACGCAGTATTTT
TRBD2	TRBV19	TRBJ2-2	-	CASIRTGGSGELFF	TGTGCCAGTATAAGAACGGGGGGATCCGGGGAGCTGTTTTTT
TRBD2	TRBV28	TRBJ2-7	many	CASSFPSGTRVAEQYF	TGTGCCAGCAGTTTCCCCTCCGGGACTAGGGTGGCCGAGCAGTACTTC
TRBD2	TRBV3-1	TRBJ2-1	few	CASSHQLAGLLNSYNEQFF	TGTGCCAGCAGCCATCAACTAGCGGGACTGTTAAACTCCTACAATGAGCAGTTCTTC
-	TRBV5-1	TRBJ2-1	-	CASSLAQGAYNEQFF	TGCGCCAGCAGCTTGGCCCAAGGGGCCTACAATGAGCAGTTCTTC
-	TRBV20-1	TRBJ1-1	many	CSARVSGTEAFF	TGCAGTGCTAGAGTCTCCGGGACAGAAGCTTTCTTT
-	TRBV29-1	TRBJ2-5	-	CSVPRDLKAETQYF	TGCAGCGTTCCGAGAGACCTAAAGGCGGAGACCCAGTACTTC
TRBD1	TRBV7-3	TRBJ1-4	few	CASGPTGGIEKLFF	TGTGCCAGCGGACCGACAGGGGGCATTGAAAAACTGTTTTTT
-	TRBV20-1	TRBJ2-3	many	CSAARGSTDTQYF	TGCAGTGCCGCGAGGGGTAGCACAGATACGCAGTATTTT
-	TRBV12-3/TRBV12-4	TRBJ2-4	-	CASSFVSGRIAKNIQYF	TGTGCCAGCAGTTTTGTATCGGGGCGGATAGCCAAAAACATTCAGTACTTC